These 22 T cell receptor beta chains originate from one sample sequenced in a study of shared clonotypes between healthy human individuals. TCRdb's copy holds only in-frame clones and misses some; the assay was immunoSEQ multiplex PCR. The sample contains roughly 1.4 million clones, approximately 98.5% of which appear only once. The sequenced sample was naive CD4+ T cells sorted from blood. Stated subset: CD45RA+ positively selected. These receptors came from a man younger than 40 in good health.

A note on this clone: The CDR3 does not close with the conserved phenylalanine or tryptophan, likely indicating a read error. No DNA is shown, since the ends of the CDR3 on it are uncertain; the CDR3 is the one TCRdb lists. This chain joins TRBV19 and TRBJ1-5. Germline lookup yields CDR1 LNHDA and CDR2 SQIVND (reference sequence). The length of the CDR3 is 8 amino acids, counting both ends. The CDR3 is CASTPKVA.

CDR3 sequence: CASSQDPRGYNQPQHF. The CDR3 bases are TGCGCCAGCAGCCAAGATCCCCGGGGTTACAATCAGCCCCAGCATTTT. This chain joins TRBV4-1 and TRBJ1-5; D is uncertain. The CDR3 sequence is 16 residues long. Trimming shortened V by 0 bases and J by 3 bases, and 12 bases separated the two germline ends. The germline V gene encodes CDR1 MGHRA and CDR2 YSYEKL.

The V call is TRBV2, the J call TRBJ1-5; weak D call: TRBD1 (5 bases). The V end was cut by 7 bases, the J end by 1 base, with 17 bases between. The CDR3 loop spans 16 amino acids. Germline CDR1 SNHLY, CDR2 FYNNEI. The chain's CDR3 is CASTGWGKGSNQPQHF. In nucleotides, the CDR3 is TGTGCCAGCACCGGATGGGGGAAAGGAAGCAATCAGCCCCAGCATTTT.

Written as DNA, the CDR3 is TGCAGCGTAATGACCTACGAGCAGTACTTC. This translates into CSVMTYEQYF. The chain links TRBV29-1 to TRBJ2-7; D is ambiguous. This CDR3 contains 10 residues. The germline gives CDR1 SQVTM, CDR2 ANQGSEA. Between the trimmed V and J ends, which lost 6 bases and 2 bases, there was a span of 5 bases.

J is TRBJ2-1 and V is TRBV6-5; unclear D gene. CDR1 and CDR2 (germline): MNHEY, SVGAGI. CDR3 size: 12 residues. The V end lost 5 bases, the J end lost 1 base, and 3 bases lay between the germline ends. CDR3 coding DNA: TGTGCCAGCAGTGGATCCTACAATGAGCAGTTCTTC. Translation: CASSGSYNEQFF.

Worth noting for this clone: An end of the junction does not agree with germline; a read error may underlie this. The chain uses TRBV7-7 and TRBJ2-2, with TRBD2 as a possible D gene (5 bases). The CDR3 runs to 16 residues. The germline V gene has CDR1 SSHAT and CDR2 FNYEAQ (reference sequence). The CDR3 bases are TGTGCTAGCAGCTTAGCGCCGACACGTAACACCGGGGAGCTGTTTTTT. It codes for CASSLAPTRNTGELFF. Variable domain in full (rest from reference TRBV7-7 and TRBJ2-2): GAGVSQSPRYKVTKRGQDVTLRCDPISSHATLYWYQQALGQGPEFLTYFNYEAQPDKSGLPSDRFSAERPEGSISTLTIQRTEQRDSAMYRCASSLAPTRNTGELFFGEGSRLTVL.

The chain uses TRBV11-2 and TRBJ2-1, with D unclear. The germline V gene encodes CDR1 SGHAT and CDR2 FQNNGV. V was cut by 1 base and J by 8 bases, with 9 bases left in between. The CDR3 has 13 amino acids. In DNA form, the CDR3 reads TGTGCCAGCAGCTTAGTAAGGGTCGATGAGCAGTTCTTC. Protein product: CASSLVRVDEQFF.

The V and J genes are TRBV9 and TRBJ1-5, with D perhaps TRBD1 (5 bases). The CDR3 is 14 residues long. Germline values: CDR1 SGDLS, CDR2 YYNGEE. V was pared by 9 bases and J by 1 base, with 14 bases between. The CDR3 nucleotides are TGTGCCAACCGGGGGGGGAACAGCAATCAGCCCCAGCATTTT. This sequence encodes CANRGGNSNQPQHF.

This clone was counted a single time. J is TRBJ1-1 and V is TRBV18, with a tentative D call TRBD1 (6 bases). Germline V gene data show CDR1 as KGHSH and CDR2 as LQKENI. The CDR3 loop spans 13 amino acids. The V end lost 6 bases, the J end lost 7 bases, and 15 bases lay between the germline ends. CDR3 sequence: CASSNGQISEAFF. CDR3 in DNA: TGTGCCAGCTCGAACGGACAGATTAGTGAAGCTTTCTTT.

The chain uses TRBV5-1 and TRBJ2-2; D is unresolved. Germline values: CDR1 SGHRS, CDR2 YFSETQ. The CDR3 has 14 amino acids. V was trimmed by 1 base and J by 8 bases, leaving 12 bases between them. CDR3: CASSLTTDVGELFF. DNA of the CDR3: TGCGCCAGCAGCTTGACGACGGACGTGGGGGAGCTGTTTTTT. The variable domain in full, with the rest retrieved from reference TRBV5-1 and TRBJ2-2, is KAGVTQTPRYLIKTRGQQVTLSCSPISGHRSVSWYQQTPGQGLQFLFEYFSETQRNKGNFPGRFSGRQFSNSRSEMNVSTLELGDSALYLCASSLTTDVGELFFGEGSRLTVL.

The gene calls are TRBV10-2 and TRBJ2-1; D is unclear. V was cut by 0 bases and J by 7 bases, with 19 bases left in between. The germline CDR1 and CDR2 sequences are WSHSY and SAAADI. This CDR3 contains 17 residues. CDR3 residues: CASSESTRPRIRNEQFF. The DNA for the CDR3 is TGCGCCAGCAGTGAGTCAACCCGGCCCCGAATCCGGAATGAGCAGTTCTTC.

The rearrangement uses TRBV2 and TRBJ1-5, with 9 bases that match TRBD1. With V trimmed by 5 bases and J by 3 bases, 8 bases remained unmatched. The CDR3 length is 16 residues. Germline V CDR1 and CDR2: SNHLY, FYNNEI. The CDR3 region is CASSWDRVVPNQPQHF. DNA for the CDR3: TGTGCCAGCAGTTGGGACAGGGTCGTTCCCAATCAGCCCCAGCATTTT.

V gene TRBV5-1 combines with J gene TRBJ1-1; 7 nucleotides match TRBD1. Germline assignment: CDR1 SGHRS and CDR2 YFSETQ. This CDR3 comprises 14 residues. The junction had 5 bases not matched to a gene; V was cut back by 6 bases and J by 0 bases. CDR3: CASTYGTVNTEAFF. For the CDR3, the DNA is TGCGCCAGCACCTACGGGACAGTGAACACTGAAGCTTTCTTT. Full variable domain (remainder filled in from reference TRBV5-1 and TRBJ1-1): KAGVTQTPRYLIKTRGQQVTLSCSPISGHRSVSWYQQTPGQGLQFLFEYFSETQRNKGNFPGRFSGRQFSNSRSEMNVSTLELGDSALYLCASTYGTVNTEAFFGQGTRLTVV.

The chain joins TRBV9 to TRBJ2-1; tentative D call: TRBD2 (6 bases). CDR3 size: 12 residues. Germline-derived CDR1 and CDR2 are SGDLS and YYNGEE. The V and J ends lost 0 bases and 10 bases respectively, with 8 bases between them. The CDR3 DNA reads TGTGCCAGCAGCGTAGGAGGGAGGGAGCAGTTCTTC. Protein: CASSVGGREQFF.

The chain links TRBV10-3 to TRBJ2-2; the D is unclear. CDR1 is ENHRY, CDR2 SYGVKD, per germline. V was pared by 0 bases and J by 6 bases, with 5 bases between. The CDR3 has 13 amino acids. Here the CDR3 DNA reads TGTGCCATCAGTGAGTCAATTGCCGGGGAGCTGTTTTTT. Amino acids: CAISESIAGELFF.

This chain links TRBV4-2 with TRBJ2-2; either TRBD1 or TRBD2 may fit D (5 bases each). V gave up 0 bases and J gave up 1 base, with 9 bases separating them. Per germline, CDR1 LGHNA and CDR2 YNFKEQ. CDR3 length: 16 amino acids. The CDR3 DNA is TGTGCCAGCAGCCAAGATGGGGGAAGGAACACCGGGGAGCTGTTTTTT. This gives the protein CASSQDGGRNTGELFF.

The chain employs TRBV11-2 and TRBJ2-5; D is uncertain. With 2 bases removed from V and 2 bases from J, the gap between germline ends came to 9 bases. Germline assignment: CDR1 SGHAT and CDR2 FQNNGV. This CDR3 region has 14 residues. CDR3 protein: CASSLNVIQETQYF. The CDR3 DNA is TGTGCCAGCAGCTTAAATGTAATACAAGAGACCCAGTACTTC.

This chain joins TRBV18 and TRBJ2-5; unclear D gene. Germline V lookup: CDR1 KGHSH, CDR2 LQKENI. The CDR3 sequence is 13 residues long. The ends were cut back, 3 bases at V and 5 bases at J, with 10 bases in the middle. The CDR3 nucleotides read TGTGCCAGCTCACCGGGGATGCTTGAGACCCAGTACTTC. This codes for CASSPGMLETQYF.

V gene TRBV11-1 combines with J gene TRBJ2-3, with 8 positions matching TRBD2. This CDR3 has 17 amino acids. Germline V gene data show CDR1 as SGHAT and CDR2 as FQDESV (reference sequence). The ends lost 1 base at V and 4 bases at J; junction bases unmatched: 10. CDR3 sequence reads: CASSLGGTRIRSDTQYF. CDR3 coding DNA: TGTGCCAGCAGCTTAGGAGGGACTAGAATTAGGTCAGATACGCAGTATTTT.

The chain has TRBV5-1 and TRBJ2-6, with 9 bases aligning to TRBD1. CDR1 and CDR2 from the germline V gene are SGHRS and YFSETQ. V was clipped by 4 bases and J by 0 bases; unmatched bases: 11. The CDR3 loop spans 19 amino acids. Here the CDR3 reads CASSIKTGGGTSGANVLTF. Here the CDR3 DNA reads TGCGCCAGCAGCATCAAGACAGGGGGTGGAACCTCTGGGGCCAACGTCCTGACTTTC.

The rearrangement uses TRBV27 and TRBJ1-4; unclear D gene. The germline V and J ends were trimmed by 6 bases and 0 bases, with 20 bases remaining between them. The CDR3 spans 18 residues. Looked up from germline, CDR1 is MNHEY and CDR2 is SMNVEV (reference sequence). CDR3 protein: CASSPLAVGSTTNEKLFF. The CDR3 DNA follows: TGTGCCAGCAGCCCATTGGCGGTAGGAAGCACAACTAATGAAAAACTGTTTTTT.

The J gene is TRBJ2-2, the V gene TRBV19; D tentatively reads TRBD1 or TRBD2 (5 bases each). Trimming removed 4 bases from V and 3 bases from J, with 15 bases in between. The CDR3 spans 16 residues. Germline V gene lookup returns CDR1 LNHDA and CDR2 SQIVND (reference sequence). The CDR3 sequence is CASSTLGALDTGELFF. In DNA, the CDR3 is TGTGCCAGTAGTACCCTCGGGGCGCTAGACACCGGGGAGCTGTTTTTT.